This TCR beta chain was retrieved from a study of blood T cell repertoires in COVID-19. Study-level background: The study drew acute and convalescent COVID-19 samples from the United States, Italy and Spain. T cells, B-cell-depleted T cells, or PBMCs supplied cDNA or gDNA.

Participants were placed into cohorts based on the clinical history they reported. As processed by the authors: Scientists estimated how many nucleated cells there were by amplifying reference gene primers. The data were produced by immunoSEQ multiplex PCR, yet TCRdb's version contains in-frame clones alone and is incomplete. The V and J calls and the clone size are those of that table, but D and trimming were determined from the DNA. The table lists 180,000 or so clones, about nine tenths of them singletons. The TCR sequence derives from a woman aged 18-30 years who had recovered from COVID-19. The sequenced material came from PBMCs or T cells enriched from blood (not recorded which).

Here the CDR3 reads CSAVGGGGTGSHEQYF. The CDR3 bases are TGCAGCGCGGTGGGTGGGGGCGGGACAGGGTCCCACGAGCAGTACTTC. V usage is TRBV29-1 and J usage is TRBJ2-7; TRBD1 matches at 9 bases. V lost 7 bases, J lost 5 bases, and 18 bases stayed unmatched. Looked up from germline, CDR1 is SQVTM and CDR2 is ANQGSEA. This CDR3 has 16 amino acids.